This TCR beta chain was obtained from a study of T cells after yellow fever vaccination. TCRdb re-derived calls from the 5' RACE reads in MiXCR, one entry per CDR3 protein. The table has 200,000 to 250,000 distinct CDR3 sequences, approximately 3% seen once. This clonotype was detected ten times or more. The germline V gene has CDR1 KGHSH and CDR2 LQKENI. J was trimmed by 11 bases and V by 3 bases; bases with no gene match: 4. The CDR3 consists of 12 residues. The specimen comprised CD4+ T cells sorted from PBMCs, sampled 10 days after the yellow fever booster vaccination. The chain couples TRBV18 to TRBJ2-1, with 7 positions matching TRBD2. This clonotype was obtained from a man younger than 30 who received the YFV17D yellow fever vaccine. CDR3 residues: CASSPQGGQQFF. The CDR3 DNA reads as TGTGCCAGCTCACCGCAGGGAGGGCAGCAGTTCTTC.